The rows below give T cell receptor beta chains drawn from one sample of a study of blood T cell repertoires in COVID-19. Assay: immunoSEQ multiplex PCR; the TCRdb copy retains only in-frame clones and omits some. The sample has around 230,000 clones; about 81% are singletons. The specimen was PBMCs or T cells enriched from blood (not recorded which). These receptors were taken from a man aged 40-49 years who had recovered from COVID-19. Both conserved end residues are part of each CDR3. The D gene is left open where the match is weak. Size values are once, few and many counts, or a class for expanded clones, and some rows have none.

CDR3 length,D gene,clone size,V gene,J gene,CDR3 protein,CDR3 DNA
13,NA,NA,TRBV3-1/TRBV3-2,TRBJ1-1,CASSQGVGPGAFF,TGTGCCAGCAGCCAAGGGGTGGGCCCAGGGGCTTTCTTT
13,NA,NA,TRBV2,TRBJ1-2,CASSTTEVYGYTF,TGTGCCAGCAGTACGACAGAAGTCTATGGCTACACCTTC
15,TRBD2,NA,TRBV7-3,TRBJ2-1,CASSPGLAGYNEQFF,TGTGCCAGCAGCCCCGGACTAGCGGGCTACAATGAGCAGTTCTTC
17,TRBD2,few,TRBV7-3,TRBJ2-3,CASSLTLTSGFMNTQYF,TGTGCCAGCAGCTTAACCTTGACTAGCGGGTTTATGAATACGCAGTATTTT
13,NA,NA,TRBV10-2,TRBJ1-1,CASSETVNTEAFF,TGCGCCAGCAGTGAGACAGTGAACACTGAAGCTTTCTTT
20,NA,NA,TRBV21-1,TRBJ1-4,CATNRIRRDPTCRGNEKLFF,TGTGCCACAAACAGAATCCGACGGGACCCGACGTGTCGGGGGAATGAAAAACTGTTTTTT
15,NA,NA,TRBV3-1/TRBV3-2,TRBJ2-7,CASSQSHTSSYEQYF,TGTGCCAGCAGCCAGTCGCATACTTCCTCCTACGAGCAGTACTTC
13,NA,NA,TRBV19,TRBJ1-2,CASSMMSNYGYTF,TGTGCCAGTAGTATGATGAGTAACTATGGCTACACCTTC
14,NA,NA,TRBV25-1,TRBJ1-3,CASSMRDSGNTIYF,TGTGCCAGCAGTATGAGGGACTCTGGAAACACCATATATTTT
15,TRBD2,NA,TRBV5-4,TRBJ2-1,CASSWMLAGGNEQFF,TGTGCCAGCAGCTGGATGCTAGCGGGAGGGAATGAGCAGTTCTTC
15,NA,NA,TRBV7-9,TRBJ2-7,CASSLGAGITYEQYF,TGTGCCAGCAGCTTAGGGGCAGGAATTACCTACGAGCAGTACTTC
13,NA,NA,TRBV7-2,TRBJ2-3,CASSFNRADTQYF,TGTGCCAGCAGCTTTAACAGGGCAGATACGCAGTATTTT
14,TRBD1,NA,TRBV6-5,TRBJ2-5,CASSPDRGKETQYF,TGTGCCAGCAGTCCGGACAGGGGGAAAGAGACCCAGTACTTC
15,TRBD1,once,TRBV15,TRBJ1-6,CATSRLGQGNSPLHF,TGTGCCACCAGCAGATTGGGACAGGGTAATTCACCCCTCCACTTT
16,TRBD1,many,TRBV9,TRBJ1-1,CASSVAGTGKNTEAFF,TGTGCCAGCAGCGTAGCGGGGACAGGAAAGAACACTGAAGCTTTCTTT
15,NA,NA,TRBV30,TRBJ1-2,CAWSGGVGANYGYTF,TGTGCCTGGAGTGGGGGAGTAGGCGCTAACTATGGCTACACCTTC
14,TRBD1,NA,TRBV2,TRBJ1-1,CASSGGQGLRGAFF,TGTGCCAGCAGCGGCGGACAGGGCTTGAGAGGAGCTTTCTTT
14,TRBD2,NA,TRBV10-2,TRBJ2-1,CASLGLAGNNEQFF,TGCGCCAGCCTGGGACTAGCGGGGAACAATGAGCAGTTCTTC
14,NA,NA,TRBV6-2/TRBV6-3,TRBJ2-7,CASSMGQNSYEQYF,TGTGCCAGCAGCATGGGACAAAACTCCTACGAGCAGTACTTC
12,NA,once,TRBV5-1,TRBJ2-2,CASSFGVGELFF,TGCGCCAGCAGCTTCGGGGTCGGGGAGCTGTTTTTT
17,NA,NA,TRBV15,TRBJ2-5,CATSRGGLAGLQETQYF,TGTGCCACCAGCAGAGGAGGGCTGGCGGGACTCCAAGAGACCCAGTACTTC
15,NA,NA,TRBV5-1,TRBJ1-1,CASSLVGGRETEAFF,TGCGCCAGCAGCTTGGTAGGAGGGAGGGAGACTGAAGCTTTCTTT
18,NA,few,TRBV9,TRBJ2-6,CASSGSQGAASGANVLTF,TGTGCCAGCAGCGGGTCACAGGGAGCCGCCTCTGGGGCCAACGTCCTGACTTTC
15,NA,NA,TRBV6-5,TRBJ1-1,CASSYRIGRLAEAFF,TGTGCCAGCAGTTACCGAATTGGGAGGTTGGCTGAAGCTTTCTTT
16,TRBD1,NA,TRBV28,TRBJ1-3,CASSEGTGGSGNTIYF,TGTGCCAGCAGCGAAGGGACAGGGGGCTCTGGAAACACCATATATTTT
16,TRBD2,few,TRBV7-2,TRBJ2-5,CASSLGLAGVGETQYF,TGTGCCAGCAGCTTAGGACTAGCGGGAGTGGGAGAGACCCAGTACTTC
18,TRBD2,few,TRBV12-5,TRBJ2-5,CASGLVASSGRAEETQYF,TGTGCTAGTGGTTTGGTAGCGTCTAGCGGGAGGGCCGAGGAGACCCAGTACTTC
16,NA,NA,TRBV4-1,TRBJ1-1,CASSQGRAGLNTEAFF,TGCGCCAGCAGCCAAGGTCGAGCAGGGTTGAACACTGAAGCTTTCTTT
13,TRBD2,once,TRBV28,TRBJ2-7,CASSFLGGYEQYF,TGTGCCAGCAGTTTTTTGGGGGGGTACGAGCAGTACTTC
13,NA,NA,TRBV18,TRBJ1-4,CASSFRGNEKLFF,TGTGCCAGCTCATTCCGGGGGAATGAAAAACTGTTTTTT
13,TRBD1,NA,TRBV27,TRBJ1-1,CATGGMGNTEAFF,TGTGCCACAGGGGGGATGGGGAACACTGAAGCTTTCTTT
14,NA,once,TRBV7-2,TRBJ2-5,CASSFGSRGETQYF,TGTGCCAGCAGCTTCGGGTCCCGGGGAGAGACCCAGTACTTC
16,NA,NA,TRBV21-1,TRBJ2-1,CASSKASSGRYNEQFF,TGTGCCAGCAGCAAGGCGAGTAGCGGGAGGTACAATGAGCAGTTCTTC
14,NA,few,TRBV30,TRBJ1-5,CAWSVYYGDQPQHF,TGTGCCTGGAGTGTATATTATGGAGATCAGCCCCAGCATTTT
13,TRBD2,NA,TRBV2,TRBJ2-7,CASSYGGAYEQYF,TGTGCCAGCAGTTACGGGGGGGCTTACGAGCAGTACTTC
14,NA,NA,TRBV2,TRBJ1-1,CASKKGRGNTEAFF,TGTGCCAGCAAAAAGGGCAGGGGGAACACTGAAGCTTTCTTT
14,TRBD2,NA,TRBV6-5,TRBJ2-7,CASSYNGEGPEQYF,TGTGCCAGCAGTTACAACGGGGAGGGCCCTGAGCAGTACTTC
11,NA,once,TRBV24-1,TRBJ1-2,CATSDQIGYTF,TGTGCCACCAGTGATCAGATTGGCTACACCTTC
14,TRBD1,NA,TRBV10-3,TRBJ1-1,CAISKTGLNTEAFF,TGTGCCATCAGTAAGACAGGGTTGAACACTGAAGCTTTCTTT
11,NA,NA,TRBV20-1,TRBJ2-5,CSARVSETQYF,TGCAGTGCTAGAGTATCGGAGACCCAGTACTTC
12,TRBD1,NA,TRBV12-3/TRBV12-4,TRBJ2-7,CASSIGTDEQYF,TGTGCCAGCAGCATTGGGACAGACGAGCAGTACTTC
13,NA,NA,TRBV11-1,TRBJ2-1,CASSLGQGNEQFF,TGTGCCAGCAGCTTAGGCCAGGGCAATGAGCAGTTCTTC
15,TRBD1,NA,TRBV27,TRBJ1-1,CASSLSTGEITEAFF,TGTGCCAGCAGTTTATCGACAGGGGAGATCACTGAAGCTTTCTTT
15,NA,NA,TRBV30,TRBJ1-6,CAWSSPYSYNSPLHF,TGTGCCTGGAGTTCACCCTATAGTTATAATTCACCCCTCCACTTT
14,TRBD2,few,TRBV10-1,TRBJ2-2,CASSQAGGHGELFF,TGCGCCAGCAGCCAAGCGGGGGGGCACGGGGAGCTGTTTTTT
13,TRBD1,many,TRBV7-8,TRBJ2-2,CASSLQGAEELFF,TGTGCCAGCAGCTTACAGGGGGCCGAGGAGCTGTTTTTT
14,NA,NA,TRBV18,TRBJ2-7,CASSPDSSSYEQYF,TGTGCCAGCTCACCAGACAGTTCCTCCTACGAGCAGTACTTC
11,NA,once,TRBV7-9,TRBJ2-7,CASQGSYEQYF,TGTGCCAGCCAGGGTTCCTACGAGCAGTACTTC
14,NA,NA,TRBV30,TRBJ1-2,CAWSVPSQGHGYTF,TGTGCCTGGAGTGTACCATCCCAGGGCCATGGCTACACCTTC